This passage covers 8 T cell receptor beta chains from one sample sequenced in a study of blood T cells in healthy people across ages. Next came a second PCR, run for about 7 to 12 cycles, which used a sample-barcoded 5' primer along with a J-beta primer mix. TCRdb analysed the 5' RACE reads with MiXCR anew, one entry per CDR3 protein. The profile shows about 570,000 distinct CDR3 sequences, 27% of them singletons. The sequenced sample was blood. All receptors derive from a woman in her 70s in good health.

This CDR3 is CASGQTQETQYF. CDR3 sequence (DNA): TGTGCCAGCGGACAGACGCAAGAGACCCAGTACTTC. The chain couples TRBV9 to TRBJ2-5; tentatively, D is TRBD1 (6 bases). Germline assignment: CDR1 SGDLS and CDR2 YYNGEE. Trimming shortened V by 7 bases and J by 2 bases, and 9 bases separated the two germline ends. This CDR3 contains 12 residues.

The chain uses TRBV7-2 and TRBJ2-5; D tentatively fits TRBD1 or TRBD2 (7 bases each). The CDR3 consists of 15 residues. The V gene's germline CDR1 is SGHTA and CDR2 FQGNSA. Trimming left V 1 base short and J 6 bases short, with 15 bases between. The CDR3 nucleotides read TGTGCCAGCAGCTTAGGCCCAGGGGGGGTCAAGACCCAGTACTTC. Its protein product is CASSLGPGGVKTQYF.

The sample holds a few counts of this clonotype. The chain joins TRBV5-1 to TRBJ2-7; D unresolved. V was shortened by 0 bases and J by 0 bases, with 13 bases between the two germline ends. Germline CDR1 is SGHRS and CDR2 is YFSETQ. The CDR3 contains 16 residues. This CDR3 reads CASSLEPSVSSYEQYF. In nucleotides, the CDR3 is TGCGCCAGCAGCTTGGAGCCCTCGGTTTCCTCCTACGAGCAGTACTTC.

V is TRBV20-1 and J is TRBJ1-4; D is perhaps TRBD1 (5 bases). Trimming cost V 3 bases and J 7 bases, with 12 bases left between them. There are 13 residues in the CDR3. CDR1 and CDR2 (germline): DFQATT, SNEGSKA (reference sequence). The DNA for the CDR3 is TGCAGTGCTAGGGGGGGTAGGGTTGAAAAACTGTTTTTT. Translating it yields CSARGGRVEKLFF.

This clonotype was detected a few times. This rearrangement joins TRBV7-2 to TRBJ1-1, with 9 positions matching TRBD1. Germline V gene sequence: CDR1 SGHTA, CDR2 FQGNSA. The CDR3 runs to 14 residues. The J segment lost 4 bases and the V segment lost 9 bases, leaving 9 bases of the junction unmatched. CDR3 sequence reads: CASTLQGARTEAFF. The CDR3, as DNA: TGTGCCAGTACCCTACAGGGGGCGCGCACTGAAGCTTTCTTT.

CDR3 residues: CSASPSGANVLTF. The CDR3 DNA is TGCAGTGCTAGCCCCTCTGGGGCCAACGTCCTGACTTTC. The genes are TRBV20-1 and TRBJ2-6; D is uncertain. V shed 3 bases and J shed 0 bases, with 3 bases lying between them. The CDR3 spans 13 residues. CDR1 and CDR2 (germline): DFQATT, SNEGSKA (reference sequence).

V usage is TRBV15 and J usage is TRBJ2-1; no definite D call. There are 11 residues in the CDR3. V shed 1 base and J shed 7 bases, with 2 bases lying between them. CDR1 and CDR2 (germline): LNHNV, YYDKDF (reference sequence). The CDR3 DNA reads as TGTGCCACCAGCAGAGTAAATGAGCAGTTCTTC. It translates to CATSRVNEQFF.

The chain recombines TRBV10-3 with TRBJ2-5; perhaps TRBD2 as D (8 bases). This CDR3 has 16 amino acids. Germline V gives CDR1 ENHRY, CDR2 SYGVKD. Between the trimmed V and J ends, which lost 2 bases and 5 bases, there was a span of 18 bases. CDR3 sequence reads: CAISEGQAGGGETQYF. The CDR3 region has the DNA TGTGCCATCAGTGAGGGACAGGCGGGAGGAGGCGAGACCCAGTACTTC.